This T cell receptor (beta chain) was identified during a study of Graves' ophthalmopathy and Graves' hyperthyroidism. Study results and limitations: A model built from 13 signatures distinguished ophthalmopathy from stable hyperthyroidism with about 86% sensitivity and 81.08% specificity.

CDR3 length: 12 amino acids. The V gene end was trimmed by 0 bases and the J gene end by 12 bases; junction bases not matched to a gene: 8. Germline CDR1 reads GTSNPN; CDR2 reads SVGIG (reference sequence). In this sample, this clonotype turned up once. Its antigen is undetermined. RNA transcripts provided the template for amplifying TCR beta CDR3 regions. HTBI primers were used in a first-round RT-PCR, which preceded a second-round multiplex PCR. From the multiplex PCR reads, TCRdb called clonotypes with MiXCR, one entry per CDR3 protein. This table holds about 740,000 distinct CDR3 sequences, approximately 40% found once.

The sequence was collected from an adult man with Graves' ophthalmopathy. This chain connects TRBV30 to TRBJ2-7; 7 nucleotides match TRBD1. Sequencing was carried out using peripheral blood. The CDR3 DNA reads TGTGCCTGGAGTGTATCGACAGGGCTTCGGTACTTC. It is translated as CAWSVSTGLRYF.